This TCR beta chain was captured by sequencing in a study of identical twins. TCRdb fed the 5' RACE reads into MiXCR, producing one record per CDR3 protein. Among 1.5 million to 2 million distinct CDR3 sequences listed, around 33% were seen once. The study's findings and limits: Fewer insertions were carried by abundant cord blood beta clonotypes, but none was seen in memory repertoires.

This clonotype turned up a few times. The antigen remains undetermined. Per germline, CDR1 MNHEY and CDR2 SMNVEV (reference sequence). The junction had 3 bases not matched to a gene; V was cut back by 1 base and J by 2 bases. The CDR3 contains 16 residues. Sequenced material: cord blood. The origin of this receptor is a newborn girl in good health. The V call is TRBV27, the J call TRBJ1-5; 9 bases map to TRBD1. CDR3 DNA: TGTGCCAGCAGTTTATGGGGACAGGGTGGCAATCAGCCCCAGCATTTT. Protein product: CASSLWGQGGNQPQHF.